Below, 22 T cell receptor beta chains from the same sample are listed, as sequenced in a study of shared clonotypes between healthy human individuals. CD8 cells classed as naive were CD45RO-negative and positively selected for CCR7, excluding terminally differentiated effector memory CD45RA+ cells. Profiling relied on immunoSEQ multiplex PCR, and the TCRdb table lists in-frame clones only, not all of them. The table has roughly 2.1 million clones, approximately 94% seen once; the top ten hold about 1.5%. Source material: naive CD8+ T cells from PBMCs. These receptors were collected from a man in his late teens or twenties in good health. Some clones in this sample may be carry-over from other donors' samples.

The chain employs TRBV5-4 and TRBJ2-7; D perhaps matches TRBD2 (6 bases). V was pared by 1 base and J by 5 bases, with 16 bases between. This CDR3 is built from 15 residues. Germline assignment: CDR1 SGHNT and CDR2 YYREEE (reference sequence). The CDR3 spells CASSLLSGSWDEQYF. The CDR3 DNA reads TGTGCCAGCAGCTTGTTATCCGGGAGTTGGGACGAGCAGTACTTC. Full variable domain (remainder filled in from reference TRBV5-4 and TRBJ2-7): ETGVTQSPTHLIKTRGQQVTLRCSSQSGHNTVSWYQQALGQGPQFIFQYYREEENGRGNFPPRFSGLQFPNYSSELNVNALELDDSALYLCASSLLSGSWDEQYFGPGTRLTVT.

This clone was counted between two and nine times. The same CDR3 can be traced to other DNA sequences in this sample. The V call is TRBV14, the J call TRBJ2-7; no clear D. Germline V gives CDR1 SGHDN, CDR2 FVKESK. The CDR3 covers 11 residues. The ends were cut back, 1 base at V and 3 bases at J, with 1 base in the middle. For the CDR3, the DNA is TGTGCCAGCAGCCAAGGCTACGAGCAGTACTTC. It yields the protein CASSQGYEQYF.

The rearrangement joins TRBV13 to TRBJ1-1; D might be TRBD1 (5 bases). Looked up from germline, CDR1 is PRHDT and CDR2 is FYEKMQ (reference sequence). V dropped 4 bases and J dropped 6 bases, with 27 bases sitting between them. The CDR3 spans 18 residues. The CDR3 loop is CASSSTSTERVDHAEAFF. CDR3 DNA: TGTGCCAGCAGCTCCACATCGACAGAGCGGGTAGATCATGCTGAAGCTTTCTTT.

The CDR3 DNA sequence: TGTGCCAGCCGGCACAGGGGAGCTAACTATGGCTACACCTTC. It encodes CASRHRGANYGYTF. The rearrangement joins TRBV5-6 to TRBJ1-2; TRBD1 matches 7 bases. The CDR3 is made up of 14 amino acids. V gave up 7 bases and J gave up 0 bases; unmatched junction bases: 6. Germline V gives CDR1 SGHDT, CDR2 YYEEEE.

To note about this clone: The sample carries other DNA sequences with the same CDR3. The chain combines TRBV4-1 with TRBJ2-7; D remains unclear. CDR3 size: 12 residues. Between the trimmed V and J ends, which lost 1 base and 4 bases, there was a span of 5 bases. The germline CDR1 and CDR2 sequences are MGHRA and YSYEKL. The CDR3 bases are TGCGCCAGCAGCCAAGTGGGGTACGAGCAGTACTTC. Translated, it gives CASSQVGYEQYF.

This clone was counted a single time. The same CDR3 is also encoded by other DNA sequences in this sample. This chain connects TRBV7-9 to TRBJ2-1; 13 nucleotides match TRBD2. This CDR3 contains 17 residues. The V gene end was trimmed by 4 bases and the J gene end by 0 bases; junction bases not matched to a gene: 3. Germline CDR1 SEHNR, CDR2 FQNEAQ (reference sequence). The CDR3 spells CASSSGLAGSSYNEQFF. The DNA of the CDR3 is TGTGCCAGCAGCTCGGGACTAGCGGGGAGCTCCTACAATGAGCAGTTCTTC. The whole variable domain, filled in from reference TRBV7-9 and TRBJ2-1, reads DTGVSQNPRHKITKRGQNVTFRCDPISEHNRLYWYRQTLGQGPEFLTYFQNEAQLEKSRLLSDRFSAERPKGSFSTLEIQRTEQGDSAMYLCASSSGLAGSSYNEQFFGPGTRLTVL.

The rearrangement joins TRBV28 to TRBJ2-5; D gene uncertain. The CDR3 totals 13 residues. V lost 5 bases and J lost 7, with 14 bases in between. The V gene's germline CDR1 is MDHEN and CDR2 SYDVKM. Here the CDR3 DNA reads TGTGCCAGCAGTACGTCAAAGGAAGGGACCCAGTACTTC. Translating gives CASSTSKEGTQYF. Combining the CDR3 with reference TRBV28 and TRBJ2-5 gives the whole variable domain DVKVTQSSRYLVKRTGEKVFLECVQDMDHENMFWYRQDPGLGLRLIYFSYDVKMKEKGDIPEGYSVSREKKERFSLILESASTNQTSMYLCASSTSKEGTQYFGPGTRLLVL.

This clone occurred once. The chain has TRBV7-9 and TRBJ2-2; 12 bases fit TRBD2. The V gene end was trimmed by 5 bases and the J gene end by 5 bases; junction bases not matched to a gene: 3. CDR3 length equals 15 residues. The germline V gene has CDR1 SEHNR and CDR2 FQNEAQ (reference sequence). CDR3 coding DNA: TGTGCCAGCAGCCAAGGACTAGCGGGAACCGGGGAGCTGTTTTTT. Protein sequence: CASSQGLAGTGELFF.

This clone has a single count. The chain joins TRBV27 to TRBJ2-3; D unclear. V was clipped by 10 bases and J by 2 bases, with 16 bases between them. The CDR3 runs 14 residues. CDR1 and CDR2 from the germline V gene are MNHEY and SMNVEV (reference sequence). This chain's CDR3 is CAIGIPPYTDTQYF. The DNA of the CDR3 is TGTGCCATCGGTATACCCCCCTACACAGATACGCAGTATTTT.

The chain links TRBV7-2 to TRBJ1-5, with 7 bases that match TRBD1. Germline lookup yields CDR1 SGHTA and CDR2 FQGNSA. With V trimmed by 5 bases and J by 2 bases, 18 bases remained unmatched. The CDR3 spans 19 residues. CDR3 protein: CASSLALVEGQEGNQPQHF. Written as DNA, the CDR3 is TGTGCCAGCAGCCTCGCCCTCGTAGAAGGACAGGAGGGCAATCAGCCCCAGCATTTT.

The J gene is TRBJ2-1, the V gene TRBV2, with 8 bases matching TRBD1. Germline values: CDR1 SNHLY, CDR2 FYNNEI. The CDR3 spans 17 residues. V trimming: 6 bases; J trimming: 4 bases; junction bases outside the gene matches: 14. The CDR3 nucleotides are TGTGCCAGCAGCCGCGCCCCGACAGGGGTGGTGTACAATGAGCAGTTCTTC. Protein sequence: CASSRAPTGVVYNEQFF.

The chain has TRBV27 and TRBJ2-7; tentative D call: TRBD2 (6 bases). Trimming left V 2 bases short and J 2 bases short, with 13 bases between. There are 15 residues in the CDR3. Germline CDR1 is MNHEY and CDR2 is SMNVEV (reference sequence). The CDR3, as DNA: TGTGCCAGCAGTTTAGGTCGGGAGCGGGCCTACGAGCAGTACTTC. Protein: CASSLGRERAYEQYF.

This CDR3 is CASRPRVTLGYGYTF. The DNA for the CDR3 is TGTGCCAGCAGACCGAGGGTGACTTTGGGCTATGGCTACACCTTC. The rearrangement uses TRBV27 and TRBJ1-2; D not resolved. The V end was cut by 6 bases, the J end by 4 bases, with 18 bases between. The CDR3 length is 15 residues. Germline assignment: CDR1 MNHEY and CDR2 SMNVEV (reference sequence).

The chain employs TRBV27 and TRBJ2-7; D unclear. V lost 4 bases to trimming and J lost 9 bases, with 22 bases between them. This CDR3 is built from 15 residues. Per the germline V gene, CDR1 is MNHEY and CDR2 is SMNVEV (reference sequence). The CDR3 sequence: CASSYRLDPTLSQYF. The CDR3 nucleotides read TGTGCCAGCAGTTACCGTCTCGACCCAACTCTTTCGCAGTACTTC.

The chain is built from TRBV28 and TRBJ2-7; D is unclear. The V end lost 4 bases, the J end lost 2 bases, and 12 bases lay between the germline ends. Germline CDR1 MDHEN, CDR2 SYDVKM. CDR3 length: 14 residues. The CDR3 coding sequence is TGTGCCAGCAGTTCGCCGGGCCCAACCTACGAGCAGTACTTC. It codes for CASSSPGPTYEQYF.

The rearrangement uses TRBV28 and TRBJ2-1; TRBD2 might be the D (6 bases). The V end lost 8 bases, the J end lost 9 bases, and 8 bases lay between the germline ends. The CDR3 runs 10 residues. Germline lookup yields CDR1 MDHEN and CDR2 SYDVKM. The DNA for the CDR3 is TGTGCCAGCCGGGGACTTGAGCAGTTCTTC. It is translated as CASRGLEQFF.

The sample holds one count of this clone. The chain employs TRBV27 and TRBJ1-1; 9 nucleotides align to TRBD1. Trimming removed 4 bases from V and 0 bases from J; junction bases left unmatched: 24. Germline CDR1 reads MNHEY; CDR2 reads SMNVEV (reference sequence). This CDR3 has 22 amino acids. The CDR3, as DNA: TGTGCCAGCAGTTCCTCCTTAGAAGCCCGGGACAGGGAGGTGGCGATGAACACTGAAGCTTTCTTT. It specifies CASSSSLEARDREVAMNTEAFF.

V gene TRBV5-5 combines with J gene TRBJ1-2, with D tentatively TRBD1 (6 bases). The CDR3 runs 15 residues. Germline V lookup: CDR1 SGHKS, CDR2 YYEKEE (reference sequence). Trimming pared 1 base from V and 8 bases from J, leaving 18 bases between. In DNA form, the CDR3 reads TGTGCCAGCAGCTTGTTGGTGGGGGGCCTGGAGGGCTACACCTTC. Its translation is CASSLLVGGLEGYTF.

The CDR3 nucleotides read TGTGCCAGCAGCGTAGCTGCAGACTACTATAACTATGGCTACACCTTC. As protein: CASSVAADYYNYGYTF. This chain links TRBV9 with TRBJ1-2; D call uncertain. The germline CDR1 and CDR2 sequences are SGDLS and YYNGEE. The V end was cut by 0 bases, the J end by 1 base, with 13 bases between. The CDR3 runs to 16 residues.

The chain couples TRBV5-6 to TRBJ2-3; 10 nucleotides agree with TRBD2. With V trimmed by 6 bases and J by 1 base, 17 bases remained unmatched. In germline, CDR1 is SGHDT, CDR2 YYEEEE. The CDR3 loop spans 19 amino acids. The CDR3 DNA reads as TGTGCCAGCACCGCCGCCCGGTCTAGCGGGAGAAGGGGCACAGATACGCAGTATTTT. Its translation is CASTAARSSGRRGTDTQYF.

This CDR3 reads CASSLRTGAGEQFF. CDR3 nucleotide sequence: TGCGCCAGCAGCCTCCGGACAGGGGCTGGTGAGCAGTTCTTC. This chain joins TRBV4-1 and TRBJ2-1, with 9 bases aligning to TRBD1. Germline V gives CDR1 MGHRA, CDR2 YSYEKL. This CDR3 comprises 14 residues. Trimming cost V 4 bases and J 9 bases; bases outside gene matches: 7.

The chain links TRBV13 to TRBJ2-1; no clear D gene. Trimming removed 5 bases from V and 8 bases from J, with 16 bases in between. The CDR3 has 14 residues. The V gene's germline CDR1 is PRHDT and CDR2 FYEKMQ (reference sequence). The CDR3 spells CASSPALEPDEQFF. The CDR3 coding sequence is TGTGCCAGCAGCCCCGCCCTCGAGCCCGATGAGCAGTTCTTC.